Shown below are 8 T cell receptor beta chains from a single sample sequenced in a study of blood T cell repertoires in COVID-19. Repertoires were generated with immunoSEQ multiplex PCR, while TCRdb's copy carries only in-frame clones and drops some. The sample has fewer than 250,000 clones, 83% seen once. Sequencing was performed on PBMCs or T cells enriched from blood (not recorded which). These receptors came from a woman between 45 and 65 years old who had been exposed to COVID-19.

This chain joins TRBV4-3 and TRBJ1-1, with a possible D match to TRBD1 (6 bases). CDR3 length: 16 amino acids. The V and J ends lost 1 base and 1 base respectively, with 13 bases between them. CDR1 LGHNA and CDR2 YSLEER come from the germline V gene. In DNA, the CDR3 is TGCGCCAGCAGCCAAGGGGCGGTGGGGGCGAACACTGAAGCTTTCTTT. Translation gives CASSQGAVGANTEAFF.

This chain links TRBV28 with TRBJ1-5, with D perhaps matching TRBD1 (6 bases). The V gene's germline CDR1 is MDHEN and CDR2 SYDVKM. V lost 4 bases and J lost 3, with 16 bases in between. The CDR3 is 16 residues long. CDR3 sequence (DNA): TGTGCCAGCAGTTCCGGGACAAGGACTTACAATCAGCCCCAGCATTTT. Its protein is CASSSGTRTYNQPQHF.

The chain joins TRBV5-6 to TRBJ1-1; 8 bases are shared with TRBD1. J gave up 10 bases and V 2 bases, and 10 bases lay outside the gene matches. In germline, CDR1 is SGHDT, CDR2 YYEEEE. CDR3 size: 14 residues. The CDR3, as DNA: TGTGCCAGCAGCTTAATCCGCGGACAGGGAAGAGCTTTCTTT. Its protein is CASSLIRGQGRAFF.

This clone has only one observation. The chain employs TRBV7-8 and TRBJ1-2; D ambiguous. V was pared by 1 base and J by 8 bases, with 14 bases between. Germline assignment: CDR1 SGHVS and CDR2 FQNEAQ. There are 14 residues in the CDR3. The CDR3 DNA follows: TGTGCCAGCAGCTTAGGTAGCGGGGTACAGGGCTACACCTTC. It is translated as CASSLGSGVQGYTF.

The V call is TRBV9, the J call TRBJ2-2; 7 bases map to TRBD2. Germline lookup yields CDR1 SGDLS and CDR2 YYNGEE. J lost 4 bases, V lost 4 bases, and 7 bases had no gene match. CDR3 length: 15 amino acids. The CDR3 loop reads CASSLGGFGTGELFF. CDR3 DNA: TGTGCCAGCAGCCTGGGGGGGTTTGGCACCGGGGAGCTGTTTTTT.

This sequence joins TRBV9 and TRBJ2-6; a weak D match, TRBD2 (5 bases). Between the trimmed V and J ends, which lost 4 bases and 1 base, there was a span of 9 bases. The length of the CDR3 is 15 residues. Looked up from germline, CDR1 is SGDLS and CDR2 is YYNGEE. CDR3 amino acids: CASSPRESGANVLTF. CDR3 in DNA: TGTGCCAGCAGCCCTAGGGAGTCTGGGGCCAACGTCCTGACTTTC.

The chain uses TRBV12-5 and TRBJ2-4; a weak D match, TRBD1 (7 bases). The germline CDR1 and CDR2 sequences are LGHNT and FRNRAP. Trimming shortened V by 0 bases and J by 3 bases, and 15 bases separated the two germline ends. The CDR3 runs 17 residues. Here the CDR3 DNA reads TGTGCTAGTGGTTTGGTACAGGGGCGGGAAGGCAAAAACATTCAGTACTTC. Translating it yields CASGLVQGREGKNIQYF.

V is TRBV12-3 or TRBV12-4 and J is TRBJ1-1, with a weak D call TRBD1 (6 bases). This CDR3 is 12 amino acids long. Trimming removed 6 bases at V and 7 bases at J, with 12 bases between. CDR3 coding DNA: TGTGCCAGCAGACCCGGACAGATTGAAGCTTTCTTT. Residues: CASRPGQIEAFF.